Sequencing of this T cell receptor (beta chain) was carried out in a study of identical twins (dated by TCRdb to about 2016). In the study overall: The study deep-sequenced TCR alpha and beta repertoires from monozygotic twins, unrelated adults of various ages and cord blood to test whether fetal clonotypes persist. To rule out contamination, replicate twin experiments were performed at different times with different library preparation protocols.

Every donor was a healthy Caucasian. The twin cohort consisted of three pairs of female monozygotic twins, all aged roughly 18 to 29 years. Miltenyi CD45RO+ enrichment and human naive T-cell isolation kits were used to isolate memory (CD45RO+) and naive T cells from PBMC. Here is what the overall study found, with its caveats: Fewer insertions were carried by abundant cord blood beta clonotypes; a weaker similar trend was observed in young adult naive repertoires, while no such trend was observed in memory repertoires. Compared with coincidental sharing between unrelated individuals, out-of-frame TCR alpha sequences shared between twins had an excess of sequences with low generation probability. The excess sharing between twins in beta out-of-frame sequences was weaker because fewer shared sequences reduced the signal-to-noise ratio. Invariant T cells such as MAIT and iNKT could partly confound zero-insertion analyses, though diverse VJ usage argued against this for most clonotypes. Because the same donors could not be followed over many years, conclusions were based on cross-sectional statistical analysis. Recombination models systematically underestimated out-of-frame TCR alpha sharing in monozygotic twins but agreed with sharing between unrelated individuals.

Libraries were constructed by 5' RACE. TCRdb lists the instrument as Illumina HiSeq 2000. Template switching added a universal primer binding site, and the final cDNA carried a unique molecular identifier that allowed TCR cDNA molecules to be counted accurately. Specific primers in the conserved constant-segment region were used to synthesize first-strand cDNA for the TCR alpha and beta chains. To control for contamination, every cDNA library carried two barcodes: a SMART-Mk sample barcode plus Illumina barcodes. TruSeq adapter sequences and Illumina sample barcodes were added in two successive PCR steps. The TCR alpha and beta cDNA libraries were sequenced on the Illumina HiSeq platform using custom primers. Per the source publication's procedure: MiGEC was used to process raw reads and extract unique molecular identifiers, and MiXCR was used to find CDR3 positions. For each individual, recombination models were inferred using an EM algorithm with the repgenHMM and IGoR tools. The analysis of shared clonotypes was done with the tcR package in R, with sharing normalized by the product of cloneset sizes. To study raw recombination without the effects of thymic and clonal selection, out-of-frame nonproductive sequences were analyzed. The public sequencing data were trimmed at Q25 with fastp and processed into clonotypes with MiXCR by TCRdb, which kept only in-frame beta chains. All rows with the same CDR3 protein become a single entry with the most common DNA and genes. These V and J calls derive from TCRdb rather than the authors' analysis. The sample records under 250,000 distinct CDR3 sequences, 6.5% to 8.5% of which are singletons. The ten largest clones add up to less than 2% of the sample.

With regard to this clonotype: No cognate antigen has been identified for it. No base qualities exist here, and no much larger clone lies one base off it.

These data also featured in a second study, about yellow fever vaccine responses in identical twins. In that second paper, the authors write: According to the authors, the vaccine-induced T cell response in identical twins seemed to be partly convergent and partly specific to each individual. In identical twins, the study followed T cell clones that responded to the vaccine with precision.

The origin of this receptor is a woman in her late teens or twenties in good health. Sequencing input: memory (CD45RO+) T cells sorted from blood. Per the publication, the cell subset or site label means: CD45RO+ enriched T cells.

The CDR3 region: CASSLLVGGTSYNEQFF. The DNA is TGCGCCAGCAGCTTGTTAGTGGGCGGAACCTCCTACAATGAGCAGTTCTTC. The V and J segments used are TRBV5-1 and TRBJ2-1, with the D gene uncertain. The CDR3 runs 17 amino acids, cysteine and phenylalanine included. Only CDR3 DNA is held: 51 bases, read in frame from base 1. Based on the germline V gene, the CDR1 and CDR2 sequences are SGHRS and YFSETQ. Trimming removed 1 base from V and 0 bases from J, leaving 14 bases between the germline ends.